The next 30 T cell receptor beta chains were all read from a single sample in a study of T cells in localized non-small cell lung cancer. Data came from immunoSEQ multiplex PCR; TCRdb stores just in-frame clones and leaves some out. The sample has approximately 18,000 clones, about 83% seen once. The starting material was peripheral blood, obtained before any cancer treatment. The origin of the receptors is a female donor over 55 with stage I lung adenocarcinoma.

The CDR3 sequence is CASRLLTGSYYEQYF. In nucleotides, the CDR3 is TGCGCCAGCAGACTACTCACCGGGTCCTATTACGAGCAGTACTTC. The gene calls are TRBV5-1 and TRBJ2-7; no reliable D call. Germline V gene sequence: CDR1 SGHRS, CDR2 YFSETQ. This CDR3 region has 15 residues. V dropped 5 bases and J dropped 4 bases, with 19 bases sitting between them. Drawing the rest from reference TRBV5-1 and TRBJ2-7, the complete variable domain is KAGVTQTPRYLIKTRGQQVTLSCSPISGHRSVSWYQQTPGQGLQFLFEYFSETQRNKGNFPGRFSGRQFSNSRSEMNVSTLELGDSALYLCASRLLTGSYYEQYFGPGTRLTVT.

This chain links TRBV7-9 with TRBJ2-3; tentatively, D is TRBD1 or TRBD2 (7 bases each). Trimming left V 7 bases short and J 2 bases short, with 16 bases between. This CDR3 spans 15 amino acids. CDR1 SEHNR and CDR2 FQNEAQ come from the germline V gene (reference sequence). CDR3 protein: CASIRGEGYTDTQYF. The CDR3 coding sequence is TGTGCCAGCATCAGGGGGGAGGGCTACACAGATACGCAGTATTTT.

V gene TRBV5-1 combines with J gene TRBJ2-2, with 7 bases aligning to TRBD1. The V gene end was trimmed by 3 bases and the J gene end by 0 bases; junction bases not matched to a gene: 2. The length of the CDR3 is 15 residues. Per germline, CDR1 SGHRS and CDR2 YFSETQ. The CDR3, as DNA: TGCGCCAGCAGCTCGGGACAGCCGAACACCGGGGAGCTGTTTTTT. Residues: CASSSGQPNTGELFF.

J is TRBJ1-6 and V is TRBV15; D is possibly TRBD1 (5 bases). The germline CDR1 and CDR2 sequences are LNHNV and YYDKDF (reference sequence). V dropped 3 bases and J dropped 9 bases, with 15 bases sitting between them. The CDR3 runs 15 residues. CDR3 region: CATSRGWGAGSPLHF. The CDR3 DNA follows: TGTGCCACCAGCAGGGGGTGGGGCGCGGGTTCACCCCTCCACTTT. The whole variable domain, remainder taken from reference TRBV15 and TRBJ1-6, is DAMVIQNPRYQVTQFGKPVTLSCSQTLNHNVMYWYQQKSSQAPKLLFHYYDKDFNNEADTPDNFQSRRPNTSFCFLDIRSPGLGDTAMYLCATSRGWGAGSPLHFGNGTRLTVT.

This chain connects TRBV30 to TRBJ1-5, with a weak D call TRBD1 (5 bases). Trimming shortened V by 0 bases and J by 3 bases, and 6 bases separated the two germline ends. This CDR3 has 13 residues. From germline, CDR1 is GTSNPN and CDR2 SVGIG (reference sequence). The CDR3 loop reads CAWSVRDNQPQHF. The CDR3 DNA reads as TGTGCCTGGAGTGTCAGGGACAATCAGCCCCAGCATTTT.

The chain combines TRBV5-1 with TRBJ2-5; 9 nucleotides agree with TRBD1. V trimming: 4 bases; J trimming: 6 bases; junction bases outside the gene matches: 4. Germline CDR1 is SGHRS and CDR2 is YFSETQ. The CDR3 covers 13 residues. Written as DNA, the CDR3 is TGCGCCAGCAGCCGGACAGGGGAGCAGACCCAGTACTTC. It encodes CASSRTGEQTQYF. The variable domain in full, completed from reference TRBV5-1 and TRBJ2-5, reads KAGVTQTPRYLIKTRGQQVTLSCSPISGHRSVSWYQQTPGQGLQFLFEYFSETQRNKGNFPGRFSGRQFSNSRSEMNVSTLELGDSALYLCASSRTGEQTQYFGPGTRLLVL.

The V and J genes are TRBV2 and TRBJ2-1; no clear D gene. With 4 bases removed from V and 9 bases from J, the gap between germline ends came to 10 bases. The CDR3 totals 12 residues. CDR1 and CDR2 from the germline V gene are SNHLY and FYNNEI. CDR3 residues: CASSAQATEQFF. CDR3 nucleotide sequence: TGTGCCAGCAGTGCTCAGGCAACTGAGCAGTTCTTC.

The rearrangement joins TRBV4-1 to TRBJ1-1; D remains unclear. The CDR3 has 17 residues. Trimming took 0 bases from V and 0 from J, leaving 14 bases between them. Per germline, CDR1 MGHRA and CDR2 YSYEKL. CDR3 amino acids: CASSQEIQRSMNTEAFF. The CDR3 DNA sequence: TGCGCCAGCAGCCAAGAGATACAGCGATCCATGAACACTGAAGCTTTCTTT.

The CDR3 protein is CASSPEGTGAYFTEAFF. For the CDR3, the DNA is TGCGCCAGCAGCCCTGAAGGGACAGGGGCCTACTTCACTGAAGCTTTCTTT. The chain links TRBV5-1 to TRBJ1-1, with 10 bases matching TRBD1. This CDR3 contains 17 residues. V lost 4 bases, J lost 4 bases, and 13 bases stayed unmatched. Per the germline V gene, CDR1 is SGHRS and CDR2 is YFSETQ.

The chain joins TRBV11-2 to TRBJ2-5; 7 bases align to TRBD1. The V gene's germline CDR1 is SGHAT and CDR2 FQNNGV. J was trimmed by 5 bases and V by 7 bases; bases with no gene match: 7. This CDR3 has 13 amino acids. Written as DNA, the CDR3 is TGTGCCAGCACCCTTCGACAGGGCGAGACCCAGTACTTC. It is translated as CASTLRQGETQYF.

The chain joins TRBV29-1 to TRBJ1-5; no clear D. Germline CDR1 SQVTM, CDR2 ANQGSEA. Trimming stripped 7 bases from V and 2 bases from J, with 18 bases between. There are 15 residues in the CDR3. CDR3 in amino acids: CSASDGVLGNQPQHF. DNA of the CDR3: TGCAGCGCCTCCGACGGGGTTTTAGGCAATCAGCCCCAGCATTTT.

The rearrangement joins TRBV5-4 to TRBJ1-1, with TRBD1 matching over 12 bases. The V segment lost 5 bases and the J segment 2 bases; nucleotides outside the gene matches: 7. The CDR3 contains 16 residues. Germline V CDR1 and CDR2: SGHNT, YYREEE (reference sequence). CDR3 in amino acids: CASRSGTGGFNTEAFF. The CDR3 DNA reads TGTGCCAGCAGATCTGGGACAGGGGGCTTTAACACTGAAGCTTTCTTT.

This chain uses TRBV25-1 with TRBJ2-3; the D gene is possibly TRBD1 (5 bases). CDR3 length equals 13 residues. CDR1 MGHDK and CDR2 SYGVNS come from the germline V gene. V was clipped by 3 bases and J by 4 bases, with 8 bases between them. CDR3 protein: CASSDREPDTQYF. DNA for the CDR3: TGTGCCAGCAGTGACAGGGAACCAGATACGCAGTATTTT.

The V gene is TRBV6-5, the J gene TRBJ2-7, with D possibly TRBD1 on 6 matching bases. V was pared by 6 bases and J by 4 bases, with 13 bases between. CDR3 size: 13 residues. The germline V gene encodes CDR1 MNHEY and CDR2 SVGAGI. The DNA of the CDR3 is TGTGCCAGCAGCCAGGGGCCAGGGTACGAGCAGTACTTC. It codes for CASSQGPGYEQYF.

The V call is TRBV6-1, the J call TRBJ1-2; D gene unclear. In germline, CDR1 is MNHNS, CDR2 SASEGT. V lost 5 bases and J lost 5, with 6 bases in between. This CDR3 is built from 11 residues. CDR3 DNA: TGTGCCAGCAGTTACGGGTATGGCTACACCTTC. Translating it yields CASSYGYGYTF.

V usage is TRBV5-1 and J usage is TRBJ2-3; D remains unclear. Germline CDR1 reads SGHRS; CDR2 reads YFSETQ. The CDR3 is 14 residues long. V gave up 4 bases and J gave up 6 bases, with 15 bases separating them. The CDR3 bases are TGCGCCAGCAGCCTTCTGATCAACCCGGATACGCAGTATTTT. This sequence encodes CASSLLINPDTQYF. Full variable domain (missing parts from reference TRBV5-1 and TRBJ2-3): KAGVTQTPRYLIKTRGQQVTLSCSPISGHRSVSWYQQTPGQGLQFLFEYFSETQRNKGNFPGRFSGRQFSNSRSEMNVSTLELGDSALYLCASSLLINPDTQYFGPGTRLTVL.

The CDR3 spells CASNRVPGANVLTF. CDR3 DNA: TGTGCCAGCAACCGGGTCCCTGGGGCCAACGTCCTGACTTTC. The chain links TRBV27 to TRBJ2-6; D remains ambiguous. This CDR3 comprises 14 residues. The V and J ends lost 7 bases and 2 bases respectively, with 9 bases between them. The V gene's germline CDR1 is MNHEY and CDR2 SMNVEV (reference sequence).

The chain links TRBV4-2 to TRBJ2-6, with 8 bases identical to TRBD2. Trimming cost V 1 base and J 0 bases; bases outside gene matches: 8. This CDR3 spans 19 amino acids. The germline V gene has CDR1 LGHNA and CDR2 YNFKEQ. The CDR3, as DNA: TGTGCCAGCAGCCAAGCTGGCGGGGGGTCTCCCTCTGGGGCCAACGTCCTGACTTTC. Translated, it gives CASSQAGGGSPSGANVLTF.

In nucleotides, the CDR3 is TGTGCCAGCTCACCCTCAACCTACGAGCAGTACTTC. It specifies CASSPSTYEQYF. This chain joins TRBV18 and TRBJ2-7; no firm D call. V was cut by 3 bases and J by 2 bases, with 5 bases left in between. Germline V gives CDR1 KGHSH, CDR2 LQKENI. The CDR3 loop spans 12 amino acids.

The V and J genes are TRBV6-5 and TRBJ1-1; D uncertain. Looked up from germline, CDR1 is MNHEY and CDR2 is SVGAGI. The CDR3 is 13 residues long. Trimming cost V 0 bases and J 8 bases, with 10 bases left between them. CDR3 DNA sequence: TGTGCCAGCAGTTACTCGTCTCGGTTAGAAGCTTTCTTT. Translated: CASSYSSRLEAFF.

The chain carries TRBV7-9 and TRBJ1-2; D is uncertain. V lost 2 bases and J lost 7, with 8 bases in between. Germline V gene data show CDR1 as SEHNR and CDR2 as FQNEAQ (reference sequence). The CDR3 covers 12 residues. The CDR3 DNA is TGTGCCAGCAGCTTAATTTCGGCTGGCTACACCTTC. It encodes CASSLISAGYTF. Variable domain in full (rest from reference TRBV7-9 and TRBJ1-2): DTGVSQNPRHKITKRGQNVTFRCDPISEHNRLYWYRQTLGQGPEFLTYFQNEAQLEKSRLLSDRFSAERPKGSFSTLEIQRTEQGDSAMYLCASSLISAGYTFGSGTRLTVV.

This chain uses TRBV6-1 with TRBJ1-2; TRBD1 agrees at 8 bases. Germline trimming cut 8 bases from V and 5 bases from J; bases unmatched to any gene: 7. Per the germline V gene, CDR1 is MNHNS and CDR2 is SASEGT. The CDR3 sequence is 13 residues long. CDR3 residues: CASGRTGLYGYTF. Written as DNA, the CDR3 is TGTGCCAGCGGGAGGACAGGGTTATATGGCTACACCTTC.

CDR3 protein: CASSLIKGNTEAFF. The CDR3 region has the DNA TGTGCCAGCAGTTTAATAAAGGGGAACACTGAAGCTTTCTTT. The rearrangement uses TRBV27 and TRBJ1-1, with D unclear. The CDR3 spans 14 residues. CDR1 is MNHEY, CDR2 SMNVEV, per germline (reference sequence). V gave up 2 bases and J gave up 1 base, with 8 bases separating them.

V usage is TRBV7-9 and J usage is TRBJ2-6; TRBD1 matches 7 bases. Germline V gene lookup returns CDR1 SEHNR and CDR2 FQNEAQ (reference sequence). There are 18 residues in the CDR3. Trimming cost V 6 bases and J 0 bases; bases outside gene matches: 11. Written as DNA, the CDR3 is TGTGCCAGCAGGCGTCCGGGACAGTTATTCTCTGGGGCCAACGTCCTGACTTTC. Its translation is CASRRPGQLFSGANVLTF.

V gene TRBV6-6 combines with J gene TRBJ1-1; no reliable D call. The V gene's germline CDR1 is MNHNY and CDR2 SVGAGI (reference sequence). This CDR3 spans 11 amino acids. V lost 6 bases, J lost 3 bases, and 5 bases lay in between. The CDR3 reads CASSPDTEAFF. The CDR3 nucleotides read TGTGCCAGCAGCCCGGACACTGAAGCTTTCTTT.

This chain joins TRBV6-4 and TRBJ1-5; D unresolved. V shed 2 bases and J shed 6 bases, with 8 bases lying between them. Germline V gene sequence: CDR1 MRHNA, CDR2 SNTAGT. The CDR3 sequence is 13 residues long. The CDR3: CASSDQTGQPQHF. Here the CDR3 DNA reads TGTGCCAGCAGTGACCAGACGGGTCAGCCCCAGCATTTT.

This clone showed up just a few times. The chain employs TRBV7-9 and TRBJ2-1; the match to TRBD2 covers 7 bases. Trimming cost V 4 bases and J 5 bases; bases outside gene matches: 11. Germline V gene lookup returns CDR1 SEHNR and CDR2 FQNEAQ (reference sequence). The CDR3 loop spans 16 amino acids. The CDR3 bases are TGTGCCAGCAGCTGGGAGGGAGGGGCGACTCACAATGAGCAGTTCTTC. Protein: CASSWEGGATHNEQFF. Drawing the rest from reference TRBV7-9 and TRBJ2-1, the complete variable domain is DTGVSQNPRHKITKRGQNVTFRCDPISEHNRLYWYRQTLGQGPEFLTYFQNEAQLEKSRLLSDRFSAERPKGSFSTLEIQRTEQGDSAMYLCASSWEGGATHNEQFFGPGTRLTVL.

CDR3 nucleotides: TGTGCCAGTAGTATATGGGGCGATGGAAAACTGTTTTTT. Amino acid sequence: CASSIWGDGKLFF. This sequence joins TRBV19 and TRBJ1-4, with D possibly TRBD1 on 5 matching bases. The CDR3 sequence is 13 residues long. Germline CDR1 is LNHDA and CDR2 is SQIVND (reference sequence). Trimming cost V 2 bases and J 10 bases, with 11 bases left between them.

This chain links TRBV7-8 with TRBJ1-2, with D tentatively TRBD1 (5 bases). The V end lost 5 bases, the J end lost 2 bases, and 15 bases lay between the germline ends. Germline-derived CDR1 and CDR2 are SGHVS and FQNEAQ. The CDR3 sequence is 15 residues long. DNA of the CDR3: TGTGCCAGCAGCCTCAGGGAGGATCCCAACTATGGCTACACCTTC. Protein: CASSLREDPNYGYTF.

This chain uses TRBV19 with TRBJ2-7; 11 bases match TRBD1. The germline gives CDR1 LNHDA, CDR2 SQIVND (reference sequence). The CDR3 consists of 14 residues. The J segment lost 6 bases and the V segment lost 0 bases, leaving 1 base of the junction unmatched. The CDR3 loop reads CASSIDGTGGEQYF. The CDR3 DNA sequence: TGTGCCAGTAGTATAGACGGGACAGGGGGCGAGCAGTACTTC.